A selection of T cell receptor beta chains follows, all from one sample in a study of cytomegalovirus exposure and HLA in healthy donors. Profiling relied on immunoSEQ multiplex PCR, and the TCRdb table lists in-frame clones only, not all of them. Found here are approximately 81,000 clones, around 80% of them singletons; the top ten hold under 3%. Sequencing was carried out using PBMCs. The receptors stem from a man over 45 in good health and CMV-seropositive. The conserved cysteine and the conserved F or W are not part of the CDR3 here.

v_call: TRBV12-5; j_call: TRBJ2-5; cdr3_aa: ASGLANGLADQETQY
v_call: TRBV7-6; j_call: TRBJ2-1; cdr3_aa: ASSFPGQGGYNEQF
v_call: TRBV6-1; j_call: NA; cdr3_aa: ASRGLVSYEQY
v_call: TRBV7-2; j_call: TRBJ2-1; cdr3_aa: ASSLSGGAGNEQF
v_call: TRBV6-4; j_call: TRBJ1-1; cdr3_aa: ASSDNGQGFETF
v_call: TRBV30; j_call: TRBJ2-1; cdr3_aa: AWNGLAGGQDNEQF
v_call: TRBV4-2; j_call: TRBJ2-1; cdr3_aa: ASSQEKTTSYNEQF
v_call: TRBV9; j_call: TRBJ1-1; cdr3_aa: ASSVQGSTEAF
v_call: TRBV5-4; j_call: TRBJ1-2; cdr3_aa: ASRTDRVGSYT
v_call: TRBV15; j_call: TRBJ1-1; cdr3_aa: ATSARQGEATEAF
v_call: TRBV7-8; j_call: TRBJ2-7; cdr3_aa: ASSSLAGGDYEQY
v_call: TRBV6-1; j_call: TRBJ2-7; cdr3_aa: ASRKTGEGPEQY
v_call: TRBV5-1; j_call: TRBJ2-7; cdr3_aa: ASSSGQESLHYEQY
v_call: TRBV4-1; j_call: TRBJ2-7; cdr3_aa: ASSSVAGVLYEQY
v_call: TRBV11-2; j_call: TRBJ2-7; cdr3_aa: ASSLIGLAAYEQY
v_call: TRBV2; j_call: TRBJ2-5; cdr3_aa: ASRGGQGGETQY
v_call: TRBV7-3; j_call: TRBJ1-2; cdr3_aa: ASSLGQGGGYT
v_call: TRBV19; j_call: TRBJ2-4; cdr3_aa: ASSFREGGNIQY
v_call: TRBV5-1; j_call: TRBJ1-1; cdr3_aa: ASSLALGSSTEAF
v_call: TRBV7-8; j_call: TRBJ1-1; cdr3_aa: ASSSQRPRQGNTEAF
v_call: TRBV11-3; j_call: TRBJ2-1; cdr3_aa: ASSSPLAGVVKSSYNEQF
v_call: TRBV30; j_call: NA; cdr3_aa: AQSPSAAAYEQY
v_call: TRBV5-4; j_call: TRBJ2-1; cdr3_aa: ASSLGTAYNEQF
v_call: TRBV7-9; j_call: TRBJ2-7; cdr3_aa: ASSLVGTDRYEQY
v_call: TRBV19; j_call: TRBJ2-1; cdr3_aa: ATRPQDNEQF
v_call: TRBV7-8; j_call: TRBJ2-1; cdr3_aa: GSSGRAAFEQF
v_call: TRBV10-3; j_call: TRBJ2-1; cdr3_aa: AISESAGDYNEQF
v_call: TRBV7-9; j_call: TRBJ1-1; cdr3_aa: ASSPRTEKGEAF
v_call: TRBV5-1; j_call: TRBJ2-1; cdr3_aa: ASSFNNYPGGSYNEQF
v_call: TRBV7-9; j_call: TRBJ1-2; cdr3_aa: ASRLETLANYGYT
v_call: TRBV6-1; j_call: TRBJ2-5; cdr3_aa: ASSEASSGPRAQY
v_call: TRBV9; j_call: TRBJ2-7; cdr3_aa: ASSVASGSYEQY
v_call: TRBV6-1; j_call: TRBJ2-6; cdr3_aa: ASSRSSGANVLT
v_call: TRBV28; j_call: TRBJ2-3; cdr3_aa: ASSLQSTDTQY
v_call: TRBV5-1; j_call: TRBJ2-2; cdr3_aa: ASSQISDRGGAGELF
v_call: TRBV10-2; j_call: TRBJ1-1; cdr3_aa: ASSLYRDRGTEAF
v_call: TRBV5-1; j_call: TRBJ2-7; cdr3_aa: ASTRGQAGVRDEQY
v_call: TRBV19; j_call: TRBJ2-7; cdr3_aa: ASSMTGGLSYEQY
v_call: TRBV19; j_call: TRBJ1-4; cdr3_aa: ASSILRERHEKLF
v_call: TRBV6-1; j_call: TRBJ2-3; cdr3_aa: ASSVASGITDTQY
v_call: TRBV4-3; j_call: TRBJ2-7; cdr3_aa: ASSQAIGGGSYEQY
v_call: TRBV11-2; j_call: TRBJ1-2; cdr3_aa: ASSLIGTVSYGYT
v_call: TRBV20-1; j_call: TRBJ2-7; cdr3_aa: SAHRPSGQY
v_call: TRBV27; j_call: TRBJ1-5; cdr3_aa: ASSSGQGWISNQPQH
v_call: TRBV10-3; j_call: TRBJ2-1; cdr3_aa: AISGGGNLRVKNEQF
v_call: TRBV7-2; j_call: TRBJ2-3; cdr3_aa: ASSLNSVADTQY
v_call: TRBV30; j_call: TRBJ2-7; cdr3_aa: AWRRLAGSYEQY
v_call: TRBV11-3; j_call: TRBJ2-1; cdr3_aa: ASSLEVAGMIDEQF
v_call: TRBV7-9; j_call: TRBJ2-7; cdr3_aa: ASSLAGGPLSYEQY
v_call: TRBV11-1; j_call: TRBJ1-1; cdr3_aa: ASSLQSNTEAF
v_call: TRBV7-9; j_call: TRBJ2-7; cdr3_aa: SSSLGWYGGSYEQY
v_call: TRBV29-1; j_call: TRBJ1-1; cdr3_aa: SVRPGDTEAF